This TCR beta chain originates from a study of shared clonotypes between healthy human individuals. Across the study: Researchers assigned three CD4 naive, three CD4 memory, two CD8 naive and one CD8 memory plate to each donor.

A few counts support this clone. Researchers ran the assay at a deep level. TCRdb's table, derived via immunoSEQ multiplex PCR, lists solely in-frame clones and lacks some. This sample has roughly 1 million clones; more than 65% occur once, and the top ten carry over 1.3%. This CDR3 is built from 13 residues. Germline V gene data show CDR1 as MGHDK and CDR2 as SYGVNS. Trimming removed 7 bases from V and 5 bases from J; junction bases left unmatched: 7. Input material: memory CD4+ T cells sorted from blood. The subset: CD45RA-negative fraction. J is TRBJ1-1 and V is TRBV25-1, with 7 bases aligning to TRBD1. This receptor was taken from a man younger than 35 in good health. CDR3 amino acids: CASTPTGMTEAFF. CDR3 DNA sequence: TGTGCCAGCACCCCGACAGGGATGACTGAAGCTTTCTTT.